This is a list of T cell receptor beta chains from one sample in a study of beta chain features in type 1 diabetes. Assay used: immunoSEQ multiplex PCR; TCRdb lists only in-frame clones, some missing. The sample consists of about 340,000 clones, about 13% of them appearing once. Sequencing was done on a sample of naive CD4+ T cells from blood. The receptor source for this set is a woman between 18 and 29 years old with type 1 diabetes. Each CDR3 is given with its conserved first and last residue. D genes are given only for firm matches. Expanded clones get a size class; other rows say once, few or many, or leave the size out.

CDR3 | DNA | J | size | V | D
CASSSQYVNQPQHF | TGTGCCAGCAGCTCACAGTACGTCAATCAGCCCCAGCATTTT | TRBJ1-5 | few | TRBV9 | .
CASSSTYRSAQETQYF | TGTGCCAGCAGTTCTACCTACCGTAGCGCCCAAGAGACCCAGTACTTC | TRBJ2-5 | few | TRBV6-5 | .
CASSLAVSQGELFF | TGTGCCAGCAGCTTGGCCGTTTCGCAGGGGGAGCTGTTTTTT | TRBJ2-2 | . | TRBV5-6 | .
CASSPRTGNTGELFF | TGTGCCAGCAGCCCTCGGACAGGGAACACCGGGGAGCTGTTTTTT | TRBJ2-2 | . | TRBV9 | TRBD1
CASSLYGLQPQHF | TGTGCCAGCAGCTTATACGGTCTCCAGCCCCAGCATTTT | TRBJ1-5 | . | TRBV7-9 | .
CASSELAGGSGELFF | TGCGCCAGCAGTGAGCTAGCGGGAGGGTCCGGGGAGCTGTTTTTT | TRBJ2-2 | . | TRBV10-2 | TRBD2
CASSEAGTLNTGELFF | TGTGCCAGTAGTGAAGCAGGCACCCTGAACACCGGGGAGCTGTTTTTT | TRBJ2-2 | . | TRBV19 | .
CASSHRQDARQETQYF | TGCGCCAGCAGCCACAGACAGGATGCGAGGCAAGAGACCCAGTACTTC | TRBJ2-5 | few | TRBV5-1 | .
CASSPGTGLLNEQFF | TGTGCCAGCAGCCCCGGGACAGGGCTGCTGAATGAGCAGTTCTTC | TRBJ2-1 | few | TRBV7-2 | TRBD1
CASSLWIAGDYEQYF | TGTGCCAGCAGTTTATGGATAGCGGGAGACTACGAGCAGTACTTC | TRBJ2-7 | few | TRBV28 | TRBD2
CASSVDEGSYGYTF | TGTGCCAGCAGCGTAGATGAAGGGAGCTATGGCTACACCTTC | TRBJ1-2 | . | TRBV9 | .
CASSSVTGALAKNIQYF | TGTGCCAGCAGCTCCGTGACAGGAGCCCTAGCCAAAAACATTCAGTACTTC | TRBJ2-4 | . | TRBV11-2 | .
CASSPILSSPGLAGARYEQYF | TGTGCCAGCTCACCAATTCTTTCCAGCCCGGGACTAGCGGGAGCGAGGTACGAGCAGTACTTC | TRBJ2-7 | . | TRBV18 | TRBD2
CATLIRTGYGYTF | TGTGCCACCCTGATCCGGACTGGCTATGGCTACACCTTC | TRBJ1-2 | . | TRBV19 | .
CASSQGPSGGHTEAFF | TGCGCCAGCAGCCAAGGCCCAAGCGGGGGGCACACTGAAGCTTTCTTT | TRBJ1-1 | few | TRBV4-3 | .
CATGTSGVYEQYF | TGTGCAACCGGGACTAGCGGGGTTTACGAGCAGTACTTC | TRBJ2-7 | . | TRBV25-1 | TRBD2
CASSWTADTQYF | TGTGCCAGCAGTTGGACTGCAGATACGCAGTATTTT | TRBJ2-3 | few | TRBV25-1 | .
CSVGLAGSQETQYF | TGCAGCGTTGGACTAGCGGGCTCCCAAGAGACCCAGTACTTC | TRBJ2-5 | . | TRBV29-1 | TRBD2
CASSQGQVSGYGYTF | TGTGCCAGCTCACAGGGACAGGTCTCGGGGTATGGCTACACCTTC | TRBJ1-2 | few | TRBV18 | TRBD1
CASTSGLAGQETQYF | TGTGCCAGCACCTCGGGACTAGCGGGACAAGAGACCCAGTACTTC | TRBJ2-5 | few | TRBV5-4 | TRBD2
CASSPELATDTQYF | TGTGCCAGCTCACCAGAACTAGCGACAGATACGCAGTATTTT | TRBJ2-3 | . | TRBV18 | TRBD2
CASSRTSGRGRETQYF | TGCGCCAGCAGTCGGACTAGCGGGAGGGGTCGGGAGACCCAGTACTTC | TRBJ2-5 | . | TRBV4-1 | TRBD2
CAWSTGGKGEQYF | TGTGCCTGGAGTACGGGGGGGAAAGGCGAGCAGTACTTC | TRBJ2-7 | . | TRBV30 | TRBD2
CASSLGALAEETQYF | TGTGCCAGCAGCCTGGGGGCACTAGCGGAAGAGACCCAGTACTTC | TRBJ2-5 | . | TRBV11-3 | TRBD2
CASSLQTSGSTDTQYF | TGCGCCAGCAGCCTACAGACTAGCGGGAGCACAGATACGCAGTATTTT | TRBJ2-3 | . | TRBV5-1 | TRBD2
CASATGGTEAFF | TGTGCCAGCGCTACAGGGGGCACTGAAGCTTTCTTT | TRBJ1-1 | . | TRBV28 | TRBD1
CSTAPGAGGYTEAFF | TGCAGCACTGCCCCCGGGGCAGGGGGCTACACTGAAGCTTTCTTT | TRBJ1-1 | few | TRBV29-1 | TRBD1